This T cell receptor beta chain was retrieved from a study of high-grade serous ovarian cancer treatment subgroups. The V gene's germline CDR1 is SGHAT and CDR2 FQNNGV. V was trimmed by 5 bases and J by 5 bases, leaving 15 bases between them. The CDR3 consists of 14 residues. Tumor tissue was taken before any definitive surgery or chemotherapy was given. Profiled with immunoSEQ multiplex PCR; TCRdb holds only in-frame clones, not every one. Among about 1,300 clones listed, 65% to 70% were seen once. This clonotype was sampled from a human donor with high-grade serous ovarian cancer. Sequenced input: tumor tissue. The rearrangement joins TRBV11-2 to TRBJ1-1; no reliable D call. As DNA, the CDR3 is TGTGCCAGCAGCATAATTGGCGGCGGAACTGAAGCTTTCTTT. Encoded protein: CASSIIGGGTEAFF.